The clone carrying this T cell receptor beta chain was found many times. Its target is unknown. The CDR3 is 11 amino acids. The V end lost 6 bases, the J end lost 8 bases, and 10 bases lay between the germline ends. Per germline, CDR1 MNHNS and CDR2 SASEGT. This specimen comes from a study of T-cell reconstitution after alpha-beta-depleted transplantation in children. Findings of the study overall: Surviving recipient cells, namely T cells and thymic progenitors, were the source of high day-60 TCRbeta diversity in some patients. The study reportedly traced alpha-beta T cells about two months after transplant to several hundred expanded graft clones.

It was with unique molecular identifiers that the TCRbeta library was prepared. MiXCR, run by TCRdb on the PCR reads, gives a single entry per CDR3 protein. Of hundreds of thousands of distinct CDR3 sequences listed, 11% are singletons. This TCR was sampled from a child under two years old with acute myeloid leukemia, due to receive a stem cell transplant. The J gene is TRBJ1-2, the V gene TRBV6-1; D uncertain. Sequencing used PBMCs, obtained before TCRalphabeta/CD19-depleted stem cell transplant. The CDR3 here is CASRGRRGYTF. CDR3 in DNA: TGTGCCAGCAGGGGCAGGCGCGGCTACACCTTC.